This record concerns one TCR beta chain sequence. Its antigen is not identified. PCR used 60 Vbeta primers and 13 Jbeta primers. Repertoires were generated with immunoSEQ multiplex PCR, while TCRdb's copy carries only in-frame clones and drops some. The table has fewer than 200,000 clones, roughly 87% seen once; the top ten hold 1.5%. The entry originates in a study of cytomegalovirus exposure and HLA in healthy donors. Study-wide context: Unique TCRs numbering some 77 million, obtained from HLA-typed donors, made up an early data release. Broader study findings: TCR beta V segments were, for the most part, productive about 90% or about 30% of the time in an earlier analysis. The study recorded 164 TCR beta chains that were cytomegalovirus-associated.

Though nominally healthy at sampling, donors likely had unrecorded immune exposures. CDR1 and CDR2 (germline): SEHNR, FQNEAQ (reference sequence). This CDR3 is 13 amino acids long. The junction had 4 bases not matched to a gene; V was cut back by 5 bases and J by 4 bases. The V and J genes are TRBV7-9 and TRBJ1-2, with 7 bases lining up with TRBD1. Sequenced input: PBMCs. The sequence derives from a girl under 18 in good health and CMV-seropositive. The CDR3, as DNA: TGTGCCAGCAGCCTAGGGGGCGCCTATGGCTACACCTTC. Translated: CASSLGGAYGYTF.